The 28 T cell receptor beta chains below all came from one sample that was sequenced in a study of regulatory T cells in long-lasting Graves disease. Time point of the sample: newly diagnosed GD, antithyroid drugs for less than 3 months. Scientists built the TCR library using RNA that was extracted from PBMCs. The TCR beta library used iRepertoire HTBI primers with Arm-PCR amplification of CDR3. Via MiXCR, TCRdb re-called the multiplex PCR reads, giving one row per CDR3 protein. This table has around 420,000 distinct CDR3 sequences, about a sixth appearing once. Source: peripheral blood mononuclear cells (PBMCs), taken at new diagnosis, from a patient treated with antithyroid drugs. The source of these receptors is a female donor with Graves disease.

Many counts were recorded for this clonotype. The chain recombines TRBV20-1 with TRBJ2-1, with 8 bases lining up with TRBD2. The CDR3 is 14 amino acids. Germline loops: CDR1 DFQATT, CDR2 SNEGSKA (reference sequence). Losses at the gene ends were 3 bases for V and 4 bases for J; bases not matched to a gene: 5. Here the CDR3 DNA reads TGCAGTGCTAGGGTCCCTAGCGGGTACAATGAGCAGTTCTTC. As protein: CSARVPSGYNEQFF.

This clonotype was recorded at least ten times. This chain connects TRBV28 to TRBJ1-1; D perhaps matches TRBD1 (5 bases). Germline V gives CDR1 MDHEN, CDR2 SYDVKM. The CDR3 is 15 residues long. V lost 6 bases and J 4 bases, leaving 18 bases between the germline ends. The CDR3 bases are TGTGCCAGCAGAACAAGGGAACGGGGGTTCACTGAAGCTTTCTTT. It codes for CASRTRERGFTEAFF.

This clonotype was recorded at least ten times. V and J are TRBV28 and TRBJ2-5, with 8 bases fitting TRBD1. The CDR3 runs 14 residues. With 6 bases clipped from V and 5 bases from J, the junction kept 8 bases outside the gene matches. Germline V gene lookup returns CDR1 MDHEN and CDR2 SYDVKM. The CDR3 region is CASRRTGSRETQYF. Here the CDR3 DNA reads TGTGCCAGCAGGCGGACAGGGTCTCGGGAGACCCAGTACTTC.

The chain recombines TRBV10-3 with TRBJ2-7; 12 bases agree with TRBD2. This CDR3 is built from 14 residues. Per germline, CDR1 ENHRY and CDR2 SYGVKD. V lost 6 bases and J lost 7; bases outside the gene matches: 7. The DNA of the CDR3 is TGTGCCATCAGCGTCACTAGCGGGAGGAGAGAGCAGTACTTC. This encodes CAISVTSGRREQYF.

This clonotype was seen ten or more times. This sequence joins TRBV10-3 and TRBJ1-1; 10 bases align to TRBD1. The CDR3 consists of 14 residues. Unmatched junction bases numbered 5, after V lost 6 bases and J lost 4 bases. CDR1 ENHRY and CDR2 SYGVKD come from the germline V gene. This chain's CDR3 is CAIRLTGGITEAFF. The CDR3 DNA is TGTGCCATCAGGCTGACAGGGGGCATCACTGAAGCTTTCTTT.

This clonotype has a handful of counts. The chain is built from TRBV12-3 or TRBV12-4 and TRBJ2-2, with 7 bases that match TRBD1. This CDR3 spans 15 amino acids. Trimming at V came to 1 base and at J to 4 bases, leaving 3 bases not matched to a gene. The CDR3 bases are TGTGCCAGCAGTTTAGGACAGGGATTCACCGGGGAGCTGTTTTTT. Encoded protein: CASSLGQGFTGELFF.

The chain has TRBV12-3 or TRBV12-4 and TRBJ1-5; D gene unclear. The CDR3 has 13 residues. With 0 bases removed from V and 9 bases from J, the gap between germline ends came to 9 bases. CDR3 nucleotides: TGTGCCAGCAGTTTAGCGCGGTGGCGGCCCCAGCATTTT. This encodes CASSLARWRPQHF.

This clonotype was seen many times. The chain uses TRBV18 and TRBJ2-3; D not resolved. The V end was cut by 5 bases, the J end by 2 bases, with 8 bases between. This CDR3 has 13 amino acids. The V gene's germline CDR1 is KGHSH and CDR2 LQKENI. The CDR3 DNA reads as TGTGCCAGCTCATCCCCCTACACAGATACGCAGTATTTT. Translated: CASSSPYTDTQYF.

The chain employs TRBV12-3 or TRBV12-4 and TRBJ1-4, with a tentative D call TRBD1 (6 bases). V was clipped by 5 bases and J by 6 bases, with 13 bases between them. This CDR3 comprises 14 residues. The CDR3, as DNA: TGTGCCAGCAGTCTAACCAGGGGCCATGAAAAACTGTTTTTT. Translating it yields CASSLTRGHEKLFF.

This clonotype was counted at least ten times. V is TRBV7-6 and J is TRBJ2-3, with unresolved D. Germline loops: CDR1 SGHVS, CDR2 FNYEAQ. The CDR3 spans 15 residues. V lost 6 bases and J 4 bases, leaving 17 bases between the germline ends. The CDR3 loop reads CASRQYSRPADTQYF. The CDR3 nucleotides read TGTGCCAGCAGACAATACAGCAGACCCGCAGATACGCAGTATTTT.

This clonotype occurred many times. This sequence joins TRBV4-1 and TRBJ2-7; no definite D call. CDR3 length: 15 residues. CDR1 and CDR2 from the germline V gene are MGHRA and YSYEKL. Trimming removed 7 bases at V and 2 bases at J, with 18 bases between. The CDR3 sequence: CASTDLPGLPYEQYF. CDR3 DNA sequence: TGCGCCAGCACCGACTTGCCCGGGCTCCCCTACGAGCAGTACTTC.

Here the CDR3 DNA reads TGCAGTGCTATGGCTAGTGAGGATACGCAGTATTTT. Residues: CSAMASEDTQYF. The chain recombines TRBV20-1 with TRBJ2-3; no definite D call. V lost 4 bases, J lost 6 bases, and 11 bases lay in between. This CDR3 comprises 12 residues. Germline V gene sequence: CDR1 DFQATT, CDR2 SNEGSKA (reference sequence).

There are many counts of this clonotype. The CDR3 region is CASSPLRNTEAFF. The CDR3 DNA reads TGTGCCAGCTCACCGTTGAGGAACACTGAAGCTTTCTTT. This chain uses TRBV18 with TRBJ1-1; D not resolved. Trimming shortened V by 3 bases and J by 1 base, and 6 bases separated the two germline ends. CDR3 length: 13 amino acids. Germline V gene data show CDR1 as KGHSH and CDR2 as LQKENI.

This clonotype showed up many times. The chain employs TRBV7-2 and TRBJ2-7; 10 nucleotides line up with TRBD1. In germline, CDR1 is SGHTA, CDR2 FQGNSA. CDR3 length: 14 residues. V was pared by 5 bases and J by 4 bases, with 5 bases of the junction left unmatched. The CDR3 spells CASSLGQGVYEQYF. The CDR3 nucleotides read TGTGCCAGCAGCCTCGGACAGGGGGTTTACGAGCAGTACTTC.

This clonotype was observed at least ten times. The rearrangement joins TRBV5-1 to TRBJ2-1; D not certain. V lost 3 bases to trimming and J lost 9 bases, with 13 bases between them. The germline CDR1 and CDR2 sequences are SGHRS and YFSETQ. The CDR3 runs to 13 residues. The CDR3, as DNA: TGCGCCAGCAGCTCACGGCTAGAAGGTGAGCAGTTCTTC. Residues: CASSSRLEGEQFF.

This clonotype appeared many times. The rearrangement joins TRBV11-2 to TRBJ1-2; D is perhaps TRBD1 (6 bases). The V and J ends lost 0 bases and 11 bases respectively, with 13 bases between them. This CDR3 region has 13 residues. Germline V lookup: CDR1 SGHAT, CDR2 FQNNGV. The CDR3 nucleotides read TGTGCCAGCAGCTTAGATTATGGGACATTGTACACCTTC. This codes for CASSLDYGTLYTF. The full variable domain, in which reference TRBV11-2 and TRBJ1-2 provide the parts outside the CDR3, is EAGVAQSPRYKIIEKRQSVAFWCNPISGHATLYWYQQILGQGPKLLIQFQNNGVVDDSQLPKDRFSAERLKGVDSTLKIQPAKLEDSAVYLCASSLDYGTLYTFGSGTRLTVV.

This clonotype was detected many times. The chain combines TRBV3-1 with TRBJ1-5; D is undetermined. The CDR3 extends over 15 amino acids. V lost 4 bases to trimming and J lost 1 base, with 11 bases between them. From germline, CDR1 is LGHDT and CDR2 YNNKEL (reference sequence). The CDR3 protein is CASSPWTGSNQPQHF. The DNA for the CDR3 is TGTGCCAGCAGCCCTTGGACGGGGAGCAATCAGCCCCAGCATTTT.

The table lists this clonotype with many counts. This chain uses TRBV11-2 with TRBJ1-3, with unresolved D. V was pared by 1 base and J by 0 bases, with 10 bases between. Germline V gene lookup returns CDR1 SGHAT and CDR2 FQNNGV. The CDR3 has 16 residues. The chain's CDR3 is CASSLGPGDSGNTIYF. In nucleotides, the CDR3 is TGTGCCAGCAGCTTAGGGCCCGGGGACTCTGGAAACACCATATATTTT.

Only a few counts were recorded for this clonotype. The rearrangement links TRBV4-2 to TRBJ2-1, with 8 nucleotides matching TRBD1. CDR1 is LGHNA, CDR2 YNFKEQ, per germline. This CDR3 has 17 residues. V gave up 3 bases and J gave up 10 bases; unmatched junction bases: 17. The CDR3 nucleotides read TGTGCCAGCAGCCACGAAACCGACAGGGGTGCCATTTTAGAGCAGTTCTTC. Translating gives CASSHETDRGAILEQFF.

This clonotype was seen at least ten times. The chain uses TRBV7-6 and TRBJ1-1, with unresolved D. The CDR3 extends over 17 amino acids. In germline, CDR1 is SGHVS, CDR2 FNYEAQ. The V end was cut by 3 bases, the J end by 5 bases, with 22 bases between. In nucleotides, the CDR3 is TGTGCCAGCAGCTTCGCCGACGTAGGAGGCGTGTGGACTGAAGCTTTCTTT. Translated, it gives CASSFADVGGVWTEAFF.

The chain carries TRBV11-2 and TRBJ2-3, with TRBD2 matching over 10 bases. The CDR3 length is 19 residues. V dropped 5 bases and J dropped 2; count of bases not matched to a gene: 16. Looked up from germline, CDR1 is SGHAT and CDR2 is FQNNGV. Written as DNA, the CDR3 is TGTGCCAGCAGCCAAGATCTCGGTAGCGGGGGGATGTACACAGATACGCAGTATTTT. Translated: CASSQDLGSGGMYTDTQYF. The full variable domain, its missing parts supplied by reference TRBV11-2 and TRBJ2-3, is EAGVAQSPRYKIIEKRQSVAFWCNPISGHATLYWYQQILGQGPKLLIQFQNNGVVDDSQLPKDRFSAERLKGVDSTLKIQPAKLEDSAVYLCASSQDLGSGGMYTDTQYFGPGTRLTVL.

This rearrangement joins TRBV30 to TRBJ2-7; perhaps TRBD2 as D (6 bases). Germline values: CDR1 GTSNPN, CDR2 SVGIG (reference sequence). This CDR3 region has 14 residues. The ends were cut back, 0 bases at V and 2 bases at J, with 11 bases in the middle. The CDR3 DNA sequence: TGTGCCTGGAGTGTGGGGCGGGAAACCTACGAGCAGTACTTC. Amino acids: CAWSVGRETYEQYF.

A remark on this clonotype: A much larger clone lies one base from this, so it may be a read error. The gene calls are TRBV3-1 and TRBJ1-2; D gene unclear. Trimming took 1 base from V and 8 from J, leaving 14 bases between them. Germline-derived CDR1 and CDR2 are LGHDT and YNNKEL (reference sequence). The CDR3 is 14 amino acids. CDR3 nucleotide sequence: TGTGCCAGCAGCCAAGTCGGCAGTGGCAGCGGCTACACCTTC. The encoded protein is CASSQVGSGSGYTF.

This clonotype was counted only a few times. One junction end disagrees with the germline gene, perhaps due to a read error. The chain links TRBV2 to TRBJ1-1; 7 positions agree with TRBD1. The CDR3 covers 15 residues. Per germline, CDR1 SNHLY and CDR2 FYNNEI. The CDR3 region has the DNA TGTGCCAGCAGTGAAGGGGGCAGGGGGAACACTAAAGCTTTCTTT. It specifies CASSEGGRGNTKAFF.

There are a few counts of this clonotype. Likely a read error: the CDR3 ends without its conserved phenylalanine or tryptophan. The chain uses TRBV12-3 or TRBV12-4 and TRBJ2-7; TRBD2 aligns across 8 bases. The CDR3 has 13 amino acids. The V gene end was trimmed by 5 bases and the J gene end by 4 bases; junction bases not matched to a gene: 4. The DNA for the CDR3 is TGTGCCAGCAGTCCCCGCGGGGGGTACGAGCAGTACCTC. Protein product: CASSPRGGYEQYL.

The table lists this clonotype with a few counts. The V call is TRBV19, the J call TRBJ1-5; D is unclear. The germline V and J ends were trimmed by 0 bases and 4 bases, with 16 bases remaining between them. The CDR3 has 17 residues. CDR1 is LNHDA, CDR2 SQIVND, per germline (reference sequence). The CDR3 nucleotides read TGTGCCAGTAGTATAGACGTTTCCCCGGGGTGGAATCAGCCCCAGCATTTT. Its protein product is CASSIDVSPGWNQPQHF. The whole variable domain, filled in from reference TRBV19 and TRBJ1-5, reads DGGITQSPKYLFRKEGQNVTLSCEQNLNHDAMYWYRQDPGQGLRLIYYSQIVNDFQKGDIAEGYSVSREKKESFPLTVTSAQKNPTAFYLCASSIDVSPGWNQPQHFGDGTRLSIL.

This clonotype was counted at least ten times. V usage is TRBV19 and J usage is TRBJ1-1; D might be TRBD1 (5 bases). Trimming stripped 6 bases from V and 6 bases from J, with 11 bases between. The CDR3 runs to 12 residues. CDR1 and CDR2 from the germline V gene are LNHDA and SQIVND (reference sequence). The CDR3 DNA is TGTGCCAGTAGCCCCGGGGGGGCTGAAGCTTTCTTT. Its translation is CASSPGGAEAFF.

In its sample, this clonotype was seen once. The chain links TRBV4-3 to TRBJ2-7; D might be TRBD1 or TRBD2, each matching 6 bases. V was clipped by 0 bases and J by 0 bases, with 12 bases between them. This CDR3 is built from 16 residues. CDR1 is LGHNA and CDR2 is YSLEER in the germline V gene. The CDR3 DNA follows: TGCGCCAGCAGCCAAGAACGGGGGCCCCTCTCCTACGAGCAGTACTTC. This translates into CASSQERGPLSYEQYF.